These 32 T cell receptor beta chains were sequenced from one sample in a study of Graves' ophthalmopathy and Graves' hyperthyroidism. Scientists amplified the TCR beta CDR3 regions from RNA transcripts. First-round RT-PCR used HTBI primers; second-round multiplex PCR followed. One entry per CDR3 protein results from TCRdb running MiXCR on the multiplex PCR reads. The table includes about 500,000 distinct CDR3 sequences, 35% to 45% detected once. The material sequenced was peripheral blood or thyroid tissue (not recorded which). All receptors derive from an adult man with Graves' hyperthyroidism.

This clonotype has ten or more counts. The chain links TRBV12-3 or TRBV12-4 to TRBJ2-5; D is undetermined. The V end was cut by 3 bases, the J end by 7 bases, with 15 bases between. This CDR3 is 14 amino acids long. This CDR3 reads CASSFFPTPGTQYF. For the CDR3, the DNA is TGTGCCAGCAGTTTCTTCCCTACTCCGGGGACCCAGTACTTC.

This clonotype was detected once. This sequence joins TRBV20-1 and TRBJ1-2; 8 bases match TRBD1. This CDR3 region has 13 residues. Germline lookup yields CDR1 DFQATT and CDR2 SNEGSKA (reference sequence). V lost 6 bases to trimming and J lost 6 bases; unmatched junction nucleotides: 9. DNA of the CDR3: TGCAGTGCCTCCCTCTCGACAGGGGATGGCTACACCTTC. This translates into CSASLSTGDGYTF.

There are a few counts of this clonotype. This chain links TRBV27 with TRBJ2-5, with D perhaps assigned TRBD1 or TRBD2 (6 bases each). CDR1 is MNHEY, CDR2 SMNVEV, per germline (reference sequence). With 8 bases removed from V and 10 bases from J, the gap between germline ends came to 14 bases. This CDR3 comprises 11 residues. In DNA, the CDR3 is TGTGCCAGCTCTCGAGGGGGGAACCAGTACTTC. Translated, it gives CASSRGGNQYF.

This clonotype showed up many times. The chain is built from TRBV10-3 and TRBJ2-2, with D uncertain. This CDR3 contains 17 residues. Trimming pared 3 bases from V and 3 bases from J, leaving 17 bases between. Germline V lookup: CDR1 ENHRY, CDR2 SYGVKD. The CDR3 loop reads CAISESGSQSDTGELFF. As DNA, the CDR3 is TGTGCCATCAGTGAATCAGGTTCCCAATCGGACACCGGGGAGCTGTTTTTT.

This clonotype was observed many times. This chain links TRBV14 with TRBJ2-5; 7 bases are shared with TRBD1. The CDR3 is made up of 15 amino acids. The germline CDR1 and CDR2 sequences are SGHDN and FVKESK. Trimming cost V 2 bases and J 10 bases; bases outside gene matches: 13. The CDR3 is CASSQYATGFGNQYF. CDR3 coding DNA: TGTGCCAGCAGCCAATATGCGACAGGGTTCGGGAACCAGTACTTC.

This clonotype was seen ten or more times. The gene calls are TRBV12-3 or TRBV12-4 and TRBJ2-7; 9 nucleotides agree with TRBD1. J gave up 5 bases and V 6 bases, and 8 bases lay outside the gene matches. CDR3 length: 14 residues. In DNA form, the CDR3 reads TGTGCCAGCAGGTACAGGGGGCTGGGGAACGAGCAGTACTTC. This translates into CASRYRGLGNEQYF.

This clonotype appeared a single time. V gene TRBV25-1 combines with J gene TRBJ2-1; possible D gene TRBD1, 5 bases. This CDR3 contains 14 residues. The V end was cut by 2 bases, the J end by 6 bases, with 11 bases between. Germline V gene lookup returns CDR1 MGHDK and CDR2 SYGVNS. The CDR3 DNA reads as TGTGCCAGCAGTGAAACAGGAGTTGGCAATGAGCAGTTCTTC. It encodes CASSETGVGNEQFF.

About this clonotype: A clone one base away is much larger, so this may be a read error. Written as DNA, the CDR3 is TGTGCCAGCAGCTTAGGGGCCTCCGACATTAATGAGCAGTTCTTC. It is translated as CASSLGASDINEQFF. V and J are TRBV7-8 and TRBJ2-1; D unclear. The V end was cut by 1 base, the J end by 7 bases, with 14 bases between. Germline assignment: CDR1 SGHVS and CDR2 FQNEAQ. The CDR3 consists of 15 residues.

About this clonotype: Since a much larger clone is just one base distant, this may be a read error. The rearrangement links TRBV14 to TRBJ1-1; D call uncertain. Germline V gene lookup returns CDR1 SGHDN and CDR2 FVKESK. CDR3 length: 17 residues. The CDR3 DNA follows: TGTGCCAACAGCCAAGACATTACACCAACTTTGAACACTGAAGCTTTCTTT. This codes for CANSQDITPTLNTEAFF.

This clonotype was seen more than once but under ten times. The genes are TRBV24-1 and TRBJ2-2, with a weak D call TRBD2 (6 bases). This CDR3 has 15 residues. Deletions cut 1 base from V and 1 base from J, with 6 bases between. The germline V gene has CDR1 KGHDR and CDR2 SFDVKD. CDR3 region: CATSDLAGNTGELFF. The CDR3 bases are TGTGCCACCAGTGATTTAGCGGGGAACACCGGGGAGCTGTTTTTT.

This clonotype was observed a single time. A read error may account for a junction end that differs from germline. The chain joins TRBV10-3 to TRBJ2-7; D gene ambiguous. CDR3 length: 14 amino acids. Germline V gene lookup returns CDR1 ENHRY and CDR2 SYGVKD. CDR3 residues: CAISPRTGSYGQYF. As DNA, the CDR3 is TGTGCCATCAGTCCTCGGACCGGTTCCTACGGGCAGTACTTC.

This clonotype appeared many times. The chain joins TRBV29-1 to TRBJ2-7, with 7 bases aligning to TRBD1. The CDR3 runs to 13 residues. V lost 4 bases and J lost 4; bases outside the gene matches: 7. Germline CDR1 and CDR2: SQVTM and ANQGSEA. The CDR3 DNA reads as TGCAGCGTTGCACAGGGGAGTGTGTACGAGCAGTACTTC. Its protein product is CSVAQGSVYEQYF.

This clonotype was observed a single time. The rearrangement links TRBV10-3 to TRBJ1-5, with a tentative D call TRBD1 (5 bases). The germline V gene has CDR1 ENHRY and CDR2 SYGVKD. The CDR3 length is 17 residues. The V gene lost 8 bases and the J gene lost 0 bases, with 20 bases spanning the gap. CDR3 residues: CAIGAKGTSGSNQPQHF. For the CDR3, the DNA is TGTGCCATCGGCGCGAAGGGGACTAGCGGTAGCAATCAGCCCCAGCATTTT.

Many counts were recorded for this clonotype. The V and J genes are TRBV12-3 or TRBV12-4 and TRBJ2-5; 8 bases are shared with TRBD1. The CDR3 is 14 amino acids. The V segment lost 7 bases and the J segment 5 bases; nucleotides outside the gene matches: 9. CDR3 loop: CASTRTGRHETQYF. In DNA, the CDR3 is TGTGCCAGCACCAGGACAGGGAGGCACGAGACCCAGTACTTC.

The chain joins TRBV6-5 to TRBJ2-7, with D perhaps TRBD2 (5 bases). The better agreement between TRBJ2-1 and the DNA end casts doubt on the J call. The CDR3 sequence is 15 residues long. Germline V gene lookup returns CDR1 MNHEY and CDR2 SVGAGI. The DNA of the CDR3 is TGTGCCAGCAGTTACCTGGGGAGCTCCTACAATGAGCAGTTCTTC. Amino acid sequence: CASSYLGSSYNEQFF.

This clonotype was counted many times. The genes are TRBV20-1 and TRBJ2-5, with no clear D. The CDR3 is made up of 15 amino acids. V was cut by 1 base and J by 4 bases, with 16 bases left in between. The germline gives CDR1 DFQATT, CDR2 SNEGSKA (reference sequence). CDR3 DNA: TGCAGTGCTAGAGTTGAGGCACCCGGAACAGAGACCCAGTACTTC. Its protein product is CSARVEAPGTETQYF.

This clonotype showed up many times. The chain joins TRBV20-1 to TRBJ1-4; weak D call: TRBD1 (5 bases). In germline, CDR1 is DFQATT, CDR2 SNEGSKA (reference sequence). V shed 0 bases and J shed 8 bases, with 19 bases lying between them. The CDR3 sequence is 16 residues long. CDR3 amino acids: CSARDPDSALREKLFF. The CDR3 DNA sequence: TGCAGTGCTAGAGACCCCGACAGCGCCCTACGGGAAAAACTGTTTTTT.

Turning to this clonotype: A much larger clone differs from this one at a single base, so this may be a read error. The V gene is TRBV7-9, the J gene TRBJ1-4, with D hard to call. The CDR3 consists of 16 residues. Germline assignment: CDR1 SEHNR and CDR2 FQNEAQ (reference sequence). The DNA of the CDR3 is TGTGCCAGCAGCTTGGAGTGGAGGCCAACTAATGAAAAACTGTCTTTT. Its protein is CASSLEWRPTNEKLSF.

This clonotype was recorded at least ten times. V usage is TRBV29-1 and J usage is TRBJ1-2; D gene ambiguous. Trimming removed 6 bases from V and 3 bases from J, with 8 bases in between. CDR1 SQVTM and CDR2 ANQGSEA come from the germline V gene. The CDR3 is made up of 11 amino acids. The CDR3 reads CSVDTDYGYTF. The CDR3 DNA reads as TGCAGCGTGGATACGGACTATGGCTACACCTTC.

This clonotype was seen repeatedly, ten times or more. V is TRBV20-1 and J is TRBJ2-6, with 8 bases identical to TRBD1. Trimming at V came to 6 bases and at J to 4 bases, leaving 14 bases not matched to a gene. In germline, CDR1 is DFQATT, CDR2 SNEGSKA (reference sequence). The CDR3 spans 17 residues. DNA for the CDR3: TGCAGTGCCACAGGACAGGGAATGCCGTGGGGGGCCAACGTCCTGACTTTC. As protein: CSATGQGMPWGANVLTF.

In its sample, this clonotype was seen many times. A much larger clone differs by one base, so this may be a read error. The chain has TRBV9 and TRBJ2-2; D uncertain. The CDR3 contains 13 residues. Germline assignment: CDR1 SGDLS and CDR2 YYNGEE. V lost 0 bases to trimming and J lost 3 bases, with 3 bases between them. CDR3 protein: CASSVGDTGELFF. In DNA, the CDR3 is TGTGCCAGCAGCGTAGGGGACACCGGGGAGCTGTTTTTT.

This clonotype came up many times. This chain connects TRBV7-9 to TRBJ2-7, with 11 bases fitting TRBD1. With 3 bases clipped from V and 3 bases from J, the junction kept 4 bases outside the gene matches. The CDR3 is 15 residues long. Germline lookup yields CDR1 SEHNR and CDR2 FQNEAQ (reference sequence). Written as DNA, the CDR3 is TGTGCCAGCAGCTTCAGTGGGACAGGGGGCTACGAGCAGTACTTC. This translates into CASSFSGTGGYEQYF.

This clonotype was counted ten times or more. This chain joins TRBV12-3 or TRBV12-4 and TRBJ1-5; 7 bases map to TRBD1. Unmatched junction bases numbered 5, after V lost 6 bases and J lost 0 bases. The CDR3 runs to 15 residues. This CDR3 reads CASRQTGVSNQPQHF. CDR3 coding DNA: TGTGCCAGCAGGCAAACAGGGGTTAGCAATCAGCCCCAGCATTTT.

The chain couples TRBV29-1 to TRBJ2-5; D remains ambiguous. V gave up 4 bases and J gave up 3 bases, with 21 bases separating them. Germline CDR1 and CDR2: SQVTM and ANQGSEA. The CDR3 is 16 amino acids. In DNA, the CDR3 is TGCAGCGTTGCCACCGGAGATATCTGTGTGAAAGAGACCCAGTACTTC. Its protein is CSVATGDICVKETQYF.

Remarks on this clonotype: A read error is possible here, since a much larger clone lies one base away. The gene calls are TRBV5-5 and TRBJ2-5; 10 bases fit TRBD1. The CDR3 has 16 residues. The V gene's germline CDR1 is SGHKS and CDR2 YYEKEE (reference sequence). V was clipped by 4 bases and J by 4 bases; unmatched bases: 10. CDR3 nucleotides: TGTGCCAGCAGCCTGCAAGGACAGGGGGGAATAGAGACCCAGTACTTC. It is translated as CASSLQGQGGIETQYF.

This clonotype was found a few times. V gene TRBV5-4 combines with J gene TRBJ2-7; D is uncertain. The CDR3 totals 14 residues. Trimming stripped 5 bases from V and 4 bases from J, with 16 bases between. The germline CDR1 and CDR2 sequences are SGHNT and YYREEE (reference sequence). CDR3 sequence: CASSIEATDYEQYF. CDR3 coding DNA: TGTGCCAGCAGTATTGAGGCTACAGATTACGAGCAGTACTTC.

On this clonotype: The missing conserved phenylalanine or tryptophan at the end of this CDR3 makes a read error likely. This chain connects TRBV5-5 to TRBJ2-5; the match to TRBD2 covers 12 bases. This CDR3 region has 18 residues. Losses at the gene ends were 4 bases for V and 1 base for J; bases not matched to a gene: 11. CDR1 is SGHKS, CDR2 YYEKEE, per germline (reference sequence). The CDR3 coding sequence is TGTGCCAGCAGCCCCTCTAGGGCTAGCGGGGGGGCCCAAGAGACCCAGTACCTC. This sequence encodes CASSPSRASGGAQETQYL.

Many counts were recorded for this clonotype. In DNA, the CDR3 is TGTGCCACCAGTGATTTAGATAACACCGGGGAGCTGTTTTTT. Translating gives CATSDLDNTGELFF. V is TRBV24-1 and J is TRBJ2-2; unclear D gene. Trimming took off 1 base at V and 2 bases at J, with 4 bases between the two ends. The CDR3 covers 14 residues. The germline CDR1 and CDR2 sequences are KGHDR and SFDVKD.

The chain combines TRBV19 with TRBJ1-6; weak D call: TRBD1 (5 bases). Germline V CDR1 and CDR2: LNHDA, SQIVND (reference sequence). The CDR3 is 14 residues long. V shed 5 bases and J shed 9 bases, with 14 bases lying between them. Here the CDR3 reads CASSQQAFSSPLHF. CDR3 nucleotide sequence: TGTGCCAGTAGTCAACAGGCCTTCAGTTCACCCCTCCACTTT.

The CDR3 DNA follows: TGTGCCAGCAGCCACATACACGCGACCGGGGGATATTCACCCCTCCACTTT. It encodes CASSHIHATGGYSPLHF. This chain links TRBV7-8 with TRBJ1-6, with D tentatively TRBD1 (5 bases). The CDR3 has 17 residues. V was trimmed by 5 bases and J by 8 bases, leaving 22 bases between them. Germline CDR1 reads SGHVS; CDR2 reads FQNEAQ.

This clonotype was recorded many times. V and J are TRBV6-4 and TRBJ1-2; TRBD1 agrees at 7 bases. Unmatched junction bases numbered 11, after V lost 6 bases and J lost 4 bases. The CDR3 covers 15 residues. Germline-derived CDR1 and CDR2 are MRHNA and SNTAGT. This chain's CDR3 is CASSAEPGQSYGYTF. Here the CDR3 DNA reads TGTGCCAGCAGCGCGGAACCGGGACAGAGCTATGGCTACACCTTC.

This rearrangement joins TRBV12-3 or TRBV12-4 to TRBJ1-1; D may be TRBD1 (5 bases). With 4 bases removed from V and 6 bases from J, the gap between germline ends came to 9 bases. The CDR3 is made up of 12 amino acids. CDR3 bases: TGTGCCAGCAGTTCCCCGGGGGCTGAAGCTTTCTTT. This encodes CASSSPGAEAFF.